One and the same sample provided the 27 T cell receptor beta chains below, sequenced in a study of shared clonotypes between healthy human individuals. Here immunoSEQ multiplex PCR was the method, and the copy in TCRdb shows in-frame clones only, minus some. The sample gives roughly 500,000 clones, less than 80% of which show up once; over 10% is in the top ten. Sequencing used PBMCs. These TCRs come from a middle-aged woman in good health. Some clones in this sample may be carry-over from other donors' samples.

CDR3 loop: CASSLARQGWLFF. The CDR3 coding sequence is TGTGCCAGCAGCTTAGCCAGACAGGGATGGCTGTTTTTT. The chain is built from TRBV7-2 and TRBJ2-2; TRBD1 aligns across 7 bases. The CDR3 sequence is 13 residues long. CDR1 and CDR2 (germline): SGHTA, FQGNSA. V lost 0 bases and J lost 13; bases outside the gene matches: 5.

This clone was observed a few times. The gene calls are TRBV29-1 and TRBJ2-2; D perhaps matches TRBD1 (6 bases). Trimming took 7 bases from V and 2 from J, leaving 14 bases between them. The CDR3 length is 14 residues. The germline V gene has CDR1 SQVTM and CDR2 ANQGSEA. Here the CDR3 DNA reads TGCAGCGGACTAACAGGGTTCAACACCGGGGAGCTGTTTTTT. Its translation is CSGLTGFNTGELFF.

The V and J genes are TRBV29-1 and TRBJ2-7; 7 nucleotides line up with TRBD2. Per germline, CDR1 SQVTM and CDR2 ANQGSEA. The CDR3 is 17 amino acids. J lost 0 bases, V lost 6 bases, and 17 bases had no gene match. This CDR3 is CSVLPVSGTGGSYEQYF. In DNA, the CDR3 is TGCAGCGTCCTCCCGGTAAGCGGGACCGGCGGCTCCTACGAGCAGTACTTC.

As to this clone: The sample has other DNA sequences that encode this CDR3 too. The gene calls are TRBV7-9 and TRBJ1-1; 7 nucleotides align to TRBD1. Germline V gene sequence: CDR1 SEHNR, CDR2 FQNEAQ (reference sequence). The CDR3 is made up of 15 amino acids. V dropped 3 bases and J dropped 5; count of bases not matched to a gene: 9. The CDR3 reads CASSLVGQGGTEAFF. The CDR3 DNA sequence: TGTGCCAGCAGCTTGGTCGGGCAGGGGGGAACTGAAGCTTTCTTT. Variable domain in full (rest from reference TRBV7-9 and TRBJ1-1): DTGVSQNPRHKITKRGQNVTFRCDPISEHNRLYWYRQTLGQGPEFLTYFQNEAQLEKSRLLSDRFSAERPKGSFSTLEIQRTEQGDSAMYLCASSLVGQGGTEAFFGQGTRLTVV.

V usage is TRBV19 and J usage is TRBJ1-1, with D perhaps matching TRBD1 (5 bases). This CDR3 has 13 amino acids. V shed 1 base and J shed 7 bases, with 10 bases lying between them. Germline CDR1 LNHDA, CDR2 SQIVND (reference sequence). CDR3 DNA: TGTGCCAGTAGTATAGGAAGGGGCAGTGAAGCTTTCTTT. Its translation: CASSIGRGSEAFF.

The chain has TRBV7-2 and TRBJ2-7, with D maybe TRBD1 (6 bases). The length of the CDR3 is 13 residues. Looked up from germline, CDR1 is SGHTA and CDR2 is FQGNSA. V lost 5 bases and J 3 bases, leaving 11 bases between the germline ends. The CDR3 loop is CASSRGQYYEQYF. CDR3 in DNA: TGTGCCAGCAGCCGGGGACAATACTACGAGCAGTACTTC.

The chain combines TRBV7-8 with TRBJ1-1; D is uncertain. Between the trimmed V and J ends, which lost 4 bases and 2 bases, there was a span of 14 bases. Germline V lookup: CDR1 SGHVS, CDR2 FQNEAQ. This CDR3 comprises 15 residues. The CDR3 DNA follows: TGTGCCAGCAGCTACCCTCTCGGGAACAACACTGAAGCTTTCTTT. Translation gives CASSYPLGNNTEAFF.

The rearrangement links TRBV7-9 to TRBJ2-7; 11 positions match TRBD2. V lost 0 bases and J lost 6; bases outside the gene matches: 1. The CDR3 spans 14 residues. Germline CDR1 reads SEHNR; CDR2 reads FQNEAQ (reference sequence). In DNA form, the CDR3 reads TGTGCCAGCAGCTTAGCCCTAGCGGGGGGCGAGCAGTACTTC. It codes for CASSLALAGGEQYF.

The V gene is TRBV5-6, the J gene TRBJ2-3, with D possibly being TRBD1 or TRBD2 (6 bases each). The V gene lost 3 bases and the J gene lost 0 bases, with 20 bases spanning the gap. From germline, CDR1 is SGHDT and CDR2 YYEEEE. CDR3 size: 18 residues. Written as DNA, the CDR3 is TGTGCCAGCAGCTCCGACAGGAGGGCACTCATTAGCACAGATACGCAGTATTTT. Its translation is CASSSDRRALISTDTQYF.

This chain links TRBV4-2 with TRBJ2-7, with 10 nucleotides matching TRBD2. Germline loops: CDR1 LGHNA, CDR2 YNFKEQ. Losses at the gene ends were 0 bases for V and 1 base for J; bases not matched to a gene: 9. The CDR3 is made up of 18 amino acids. CDR3 region: CASSQDRGLAGDSYEQYF. For the CDR3, the DNA is TGTGCCAGCAGCCAAGATAGGGGGCTAGCGGGAGATTCCTACGAGCAGTACTTC.

This clone was detected once. The chain combines TRBV7-8 with TRBJ2-1, with D perhaps assigned TRBD1 or TRBD2 (5 bases each). V was shortened by 2 bases and J by 4 bases, with 15 bases between the two germline ends. From germline, CDR1 is SGHVS and CDR2 FQNEAQ. The CDR3 covers 16 residues. The CDR3 sequence is CASSLNLGTSYNEQFF. The CDR3 DNA reads TGTGCCAGCAGCTTAAATTTGGGGACCTCATACAATGAGCAGTTCTTC.

V and J are TRBV25-1 and TRBJ2-6; D is unresolved. Trimming cost V 3 bases and J 4 bases, with 10 bases left between them. Germline V gene data show CDR1 as MGHDK and CDR2 as SYGVNS. The CDR3 sequence is 15 residues long. The CDR3 DNA sequence: TGTGCCAGCAGTGATCTAGGGCTGGGGGCCAACGTCCTGACTTTC. Its translation: CASSDLGLGANVLTF.

The chain combines TRBV5-4 with TRBJ2-1, with TRBD2 matching 11 bases. The CDR3 is made up of 16 amino acids. Germline CDR1 reads SGHNT; CDR2 reads YYREEE (reference sequence). J was trimmed by 10 bases and V by 0 bases; bases with no gene match: 9. This CDR3 reads CASSLGGTSGLLEQFF. CDR3 sequence (DNA): TGTGCCAGCAGCTTGGGGGGGACTAGCGGACTACTAGAGCAGTTCTTC.

The V gene is TRBV6-5, the J gene TRBJ2-1; maybe TRBD2 (6 bases). Germline V CDR1 and CDR2: MNHEY, SVGAGI. V was shortened by 2 bases and J by 3 bases, with 11 bases between the two germline ends. The CDR3 spans 15 residues. The CDR3 DNA sequence: TGTGCCAGCAGTTACGGGACTGGGTTCTACAATGAGCAGTTCTTC. Its protein is CASSYGTGFYNEQFF.

A note on this clone: A far larger clone is just one base off, so this is likely a read error. CDR3 region: CASSGWDRVTANTEAFF. The CDR3 DNA reads as TGTGCCAGCAGTGGTTGGGACAGGGTTACGGCGAACACTGAAGCTTTCTTT. V usage is TRBV2 and J usage is TRBJ1-1; 9 bases agree with TRBD1. The length of the CDR3 is 17 residues. With V trimmed by 4 bases and J by 1 base, 10 bases remained unmatched. Germline V CDR1 and CDR2: SNHLY, FYNNEI. The full variable domain, its missing parts supplied by reference TRBV2 and TRBJ1-1, is EPEVTQTPSHQVTQMGQEVILRCVPISNHLYFYWYRQILGQKVEFLVSFYNNEISEKSEIFDDQFSVERPDGSNFTLKIRSTKLEDSAMYFCASSGWDRVTANTEAFFGQGTRLTVV.

This clone was seen only a few times. This chain joins TRBV7-2 and TRBJ1-1, with D tentatively TRBD1 (6 bases). Trimming removed 5 bases from V and 1 base from J, with 14 bases in between. The CDR3 has 15 residues. CDR1 and CDR2 from the germline V gene are SGHTA and FQGNSA. The CDR3: CASSKAGTPNTEAFF. CDR3 nucleotide sequence: TGTGCCAGCAGCAAAGCCGGGACACCGAACACTGAAGCTTTCTTT. The full variable domain, in which reference TRBV7-2 and TRBJ1-1 provide the parts outside the CDR3, is GAGVSQSPSNKVTEKGKDVELRCDPISGHTALYWYRQSLGQGLEFLIYFQGNSAPDKSGLPSDRFSAERTGGSVSTLTIQRTQQEDSAVYLCASSKAGTPNTEAFFGQGTRLTVV.

This clone turned up a few times. Written as DNA, the CDR3 is TGCGCCAGCAGCAATAGGCCGGGACAGTTACCTCAGACCCAGTACTTC. Translating it yields CASSNRPGQLPQTQYF. The V call is TRBV5-1, the J call TRBJ2-5; 7 positions agree with TRBD1. The V gene's germline CDR1 is SGHRS and CDR2 YFSETQ. CDR3 length: 16 amino acids. Unmatched junction bases numbered 15, after V lost 4 bases and J lost 6 bases.

The chain recombines TRBV11-2 with TRBJ2-2; 7 bases fit TRBD1. V dropped 4 bases and J dropped 6; count of bases not matched to a gene: 5. This CDR3 comprises 14 residues. In germline, CDR1 is SGHAT, CDR2 FQNNGV. In DNA, the CDR3 is TGTGCCAGCAGCTCAGACAGGGTGGCCGGGGAGCTGTTTTTT. Protein sequence: CASSSDRVAGELFF.

The rearrangement uses TRBV5-1 and TRBJ1-4; 8 nucleotides agree with TRBD1. Looked up from germline, CDR1 is SGHRS and CDR2 is YFSETQ. Trimming removed 3 bases from V and 8 bases from J; junction bases left unmatched: 6. This CDR3 contains 14 residues. The CDR3 spells CASSSTAGGEKLFF. The CDR3 DNA reads TGCGCCAGCAGCTCGACTGCAGGGGGCGAAAAACTGTTTTTT.

The CDR3 DNA sequence: TGTGCCAGTAGTATAACCCAGACAAGCTATGGCTACACCTTC. This gives the protein CASSITQTSYGYTF. The genes are TRBV19 and TRBJ1-2; no reliable D call. The CDR3 totals 14 residues. Germline CDR1 LNHDA, CDR2 SQIVND (reference sequence). The V end lost 2 bases, the J end lost 4 bases, and 11 bases lay between the germline ends. The entire variable domain, with the rest obtained from reference TRBV19 and TRBJ1-2, is as follows: DGGITQSPKYLFRKEGQNVTLSCEQNLNHDAMYWYRQDPGQGLRLIYYSQIVNDFQKGDIAEGYSVSREKKESFPLTVTSAQKNPTAFYLCASSITQTSYGYTFGSGTRLTVV.

V is TRBV30 and J is TRBJ2-5; D perhaps matches TRBD1 (5 bases). Trimming left V 6 bases short and J 7 bases short, with 15 bases between. This CDR3 has 12 amino acids. CDR1 is GTSNPN, CDR2 SVGIG, per germline (reference sequence). The CDR3: CACSVSQGTQYF. The CDR3 DNA follows: TGTGCCTGCTCGGTCAGCCAGGGGACCCAGTACTTC.

V usage is TRBV27 and J usage is TRBJ2-3, with 7 bases matching TRBD2. Germline CDR1 and CDR2: MNHEY and SMNVEV (reference sequence). The CDR3 has 17 residues. Trimming removed 4 bases from V and 2 bases from J; junction bases left unmatched: 12. CDR3 protein: CASSWGGGASITDTQYF. The CDR3, as DNA: TGTGCCAGCAGTTGGGGGGGAGGGGCGAGCATCACAGATACGCAGTATTTT.

This clone appeared once. This chain joins TRBV6-1 and TRBJ2-7; TRBD2 matches at 12 bases. CDR1 is MNHNS and CDR2 is SASEGT in the germline V gene. The CDR3 runs 14 residues. V lost 9 bases and J lost 5; bases outside the gene matches: 8. CDR3 amino acids: CASRGTSGSHEQYF. CDR3 sequence (DNA): TGTGCCAGTCGGGGGACTAGCGGGTCCCACGAGCAGTACTTC.

Here the CDR3 reads CASSPFSVGGSYEQFF. The DNA for the CDR3 is TGTGCCAGCAGCCCCTTCAGCGTTGGTGGGTCCTATGAGCAGTTCTTC. The V call is TRBV9, the J call TRBJ2-1; D is ambiguous. Per the germline V gene, CDR1 is SGDLS and CDR2 is YYNGEE. The V end lost 4 bases, the J end lost 8 bases, and 22 bases lay between the germline ends. This CDR3 has 16 amino acids.

The V gene is TRBV15, the J gene TRBJ1-1; D remains ambiguous. The CDR3 is made up of 15 amino acids. Germline CDR1 reads LNHNV; CDR2 reads YYDKDF (reference sequence). Deletions cut 1 base from V and 1 base from J, with 10 bases between. The CDR3 is CATSRVFSRNTEAFF. The CDR3 DNA is TGTGCCACCAGCAGAGTCTTTTCTAGGAACACTGAAGCTTTCTTT.

The chain combines TRBV28 with TRBJ1-2, with 8 bases matching TRBD1. The V gene's germline CDR1 is MDHEN and CDR2 SYDVKM. The CDR3 has 14 residues. Trimming removed 1 base from V and 8 bases from J; junction bases left unmatched: 6. DNA for the CDR3: TGTGCCAGCAGTTTATTAACAGGGGGGTACGGCTACACCTTC. It specifies CASSLLTGGYGYTF.

The chain has TRBV10-3 and TRBJ2-5; 7 bases line up with TRBD2. CDR3 size: 15 residues. J gave up 4 bases and V 4 bases, and 9 bases lay outside the gene matches. Germline CDR1 ENHRY, CDR2 SYGVKD. As DNA, the CDR3 is TGTGCCATCAGTGCCAGCGGGACTGGAGGAGAGACCCAGTACTTC. It encodes CAISASGTGGETQYF.